The entry below gives a single T cell receptor beta chain sequence along with its context. Unique molecular identifiers were used to barcode this TCRbeta library. TCRdb re-derived calls from the PCR reads in MiXCR, one entry per CDR3 protein. Of a few hundred thousand distinct CDR3 sequences in the sample, around 16% were seen once. This record belongs to a study of T-cell reconstitution after alpha-beta-depleted transplantation in children. Germline CDR1 SGHTA, CDR2 FQGNSA. V was clipped by 4 bases and J by 6 bases; unmatched bases: 11. This CDR3 has 16 residues. The chain links TRBV7-2 to TRBJ2-3; 9 bases agree with TRBD1. The clonotype originates from a human donor who donated a stem cell graft to a child with acute lymphoblastic leukemia. Sequenced material: PBMCs from the stem cell graft donor, taken from the stem cell graft. The CDR3 nucleotides read TGTGCCAGCAGCTCGGGGACAGGGACGGTCGGGGATACGCAGTATTTT. As protein: CASSSGTGTVGDTQYF. The full variable domain, completed using reference TRBV7-2 and TRBJ2-3, is GAGVSQSPSNKVTEKGKDVELRCDPISGHTALYWYRQSLGQGLEFLIYFQGNSAPDKSGLPSDRFSAERTGGSVSTLTIQRTQQEDSAVYLCASSSGTGTVGDTQYFGPGTRLTVL.